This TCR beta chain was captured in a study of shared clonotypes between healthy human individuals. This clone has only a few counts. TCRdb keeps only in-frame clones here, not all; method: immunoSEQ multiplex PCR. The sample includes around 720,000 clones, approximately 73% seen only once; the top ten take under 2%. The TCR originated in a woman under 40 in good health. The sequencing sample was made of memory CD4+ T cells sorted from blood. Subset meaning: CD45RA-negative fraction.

The CDR3: CASSLGTEKNIQYF. The CDR3 nucleotides read TGCGCCAGCAGCTTGGGAACAGAAAAAAACATTCAGTACTTC. The chain carries TRBV5-1 and TRBJ2-4; D uncertain. Looked up from germline, CDR1 is SGHRS and CDR2 is YFSETQ. This CDR3 spans 14 amino acids. V was cut by 0 bases and J by 4 bases, with 8 bases left in between.